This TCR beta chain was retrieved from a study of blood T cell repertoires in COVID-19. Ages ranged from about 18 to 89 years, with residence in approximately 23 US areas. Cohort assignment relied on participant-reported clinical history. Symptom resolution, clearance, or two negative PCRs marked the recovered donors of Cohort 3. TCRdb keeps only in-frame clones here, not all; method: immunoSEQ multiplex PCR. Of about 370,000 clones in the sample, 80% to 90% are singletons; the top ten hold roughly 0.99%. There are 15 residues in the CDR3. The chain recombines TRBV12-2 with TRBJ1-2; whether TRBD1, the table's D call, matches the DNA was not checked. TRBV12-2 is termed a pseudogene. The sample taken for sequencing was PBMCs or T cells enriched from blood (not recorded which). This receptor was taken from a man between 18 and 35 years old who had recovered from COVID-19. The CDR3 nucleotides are TGTGCAAGTCGCACCCCCGGAACAGTTCCCTATGGCTACACCTTC. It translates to CASRTPGTVPYGYTF.